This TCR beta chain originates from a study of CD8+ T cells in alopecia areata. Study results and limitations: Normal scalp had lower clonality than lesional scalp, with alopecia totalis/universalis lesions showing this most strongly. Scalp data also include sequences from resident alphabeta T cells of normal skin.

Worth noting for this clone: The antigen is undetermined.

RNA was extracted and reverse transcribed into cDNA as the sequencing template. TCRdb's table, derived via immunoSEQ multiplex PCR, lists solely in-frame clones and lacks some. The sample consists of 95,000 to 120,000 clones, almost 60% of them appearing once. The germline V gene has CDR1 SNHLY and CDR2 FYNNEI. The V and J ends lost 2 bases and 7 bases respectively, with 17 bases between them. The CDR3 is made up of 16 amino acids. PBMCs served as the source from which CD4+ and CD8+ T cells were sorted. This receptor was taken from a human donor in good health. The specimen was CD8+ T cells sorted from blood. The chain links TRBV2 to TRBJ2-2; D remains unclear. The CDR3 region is CASSENPVSWSGELFF. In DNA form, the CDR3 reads TGTGCCAGCAGTGAAAACCCAGTCTCTTGGAGCGGGGAGCTGTTTTTT.